Included here is one TCR beta chain sequence, with context. Its antigen is still unknown. This sample is part of a study of PD-1 blockade in classical Hodgkin lymphoma. All patients experienced relapse after autologous stem cell transplantation, and brentuximab vedotin exposure was variable. By magnetic negative selection, CD8+ T cells were isolated from the thawed PBMCs. Findings and limits, study-wide: In newly diagnosed patients, baseline TCR diversity was reportedly below that of healthy donors.

The CDR3 sequence is 12 residues long. Germline assignment: CDR1 SGDLS and CDR2 YYNGEE. The V end lost 0 bases, the J end lost 7 bases, and 7 bases lay between the germline ends. The repertoire was sequenced with immunoSEQ multiplex PCR; TCRdb's copy has only in-frame clones and lacks some. The sample yields approximately 4,700 clones, around 80% seen once. The chain joins TRBV9 to TRBJ1-2, with D maybe TRBD1 (5 bases). The TCR originated in a human donor with classical Hodgkin lymphoma. The material was CD8+ T cells from blood, obtained at baseline. The DNA of the CDR3 is TGTGCCAGCAGCGTAGGGGGCTCTGGCTACACCTTC. Translating it yields CASSVGGSGYTF.